This TCR beta chain was documented in a study of human T cells and chemical hapten exposure (dated by TCRdb to the early 2020s). In the study overall: For sensitization, 2% DPC in acetone was applied to a roughly 2 cm by roughly 2 cm area of upper inner arm skin. Throughout the approximately 24-week study period, patients were also given weekly therapeutic DPC doses on the scalp. Patch tests used Finn chambers with 0.01% DPC on the upper back, scored after 6 days by International Contact Dermatitis Research Group standards. Most of the patients in the cohort were female, and the cohort covered alopecia areata with under or over 50% scalp involvement, alopecia totalis and alopecia universalis. The libraries were sequenced as a pool, and the TCR yield per sample differed mostly because of small variations in library volumes within the pool. Peripheral blood TCR repertoire changes were tracked in vivo in alopecia patients during primary and secondary sensitization to the hapten diphenylcyclopropenone (DPC). Blood was sampled from patients pre-sensitization (week 0) and at 2, 6 and about 24 weeks after DPC sensitization. Nearly 30 alopecia patients provided blood for TCR sequencing at one to four time points (pre-sensitization, 2, 6 and 24 weeks).

Receptors were amplified or captured by RACE. The listed sequencing device is NextSeq 500. During library preparation, unique molecular identifiers were attached to individual cDNA molecules so that TCRs could be counted quantitatively and reproducibly. Each blood RNA sample was used to sequence both TCR alpha and TCR beta chains. For the original study's pipeline: Samples had a median of roughly 87,000 TCRs, with a range from about 23,224 to 750,000. V, J and CDR3 annotation of the TCR reads was performed with the Decombinator software suite. For PS versus PT1 abundance plots, all samples were subsampled to the same number of TCRs (28,000). TCRs were defined as expanded if absent before sensitization and observed at least eight times at the 2-week time point. In-frame beta chains were kept once TCRdb had trimmed the public reads at Q25 with fastp and called clones with MiXCR. Identical CDR3 proteins give one entry, which carries the most common genes and DNA. TCRdb, not the authors, supplied the V and J calls. This sample gives over 300,000 distinct CDR3 sequences in total; 4.5% to 5.5% of them show up just once. Roughly 2.6% of the sample lies in the top ten.

The investigation overall reported the following: Expanded TCRs formed significantly more large CDR3 similarity clusters than pre-sensitization or healthy control sets, consistent with antigen-driven responses. Alopecia, a presumed autoimmune disease, was present in all patients, so the immune response of the patients might differ from that of healthy individuals. The number of TCRs above 1 in 1000 frequency did not change with DPC sensitization; there was no evidence of global repertoire structure alterations. After repeated subsampling, the strength of the expansion versus patch-test correlation and the threshold at which it became significant changed. Patch test score was positively correlated with the number of PT1 expanded TCRs, with significance at thresholds 8, 16 and 32 but not at 4.

This clonotype appeared many times. Its cognate antigen has yet to be identified. Base qualities are not provided; no much larger clone lies one nucleotide away. The sample's time point label, decoded: pre-sensitization, week 0. What the treatment or condition label conveys for this sample: therapeutic diphenylcyclopropenone sensitization with weekly scalp DPC. Blood at each patch-test visit was drawn before the patch test was applied. To be eligible, patients had to be aged 18 to 70, diagnosed with alopecia and judged suitable for DPC therapy, while pregnant patients were excluded. Total RNA was extracted from unfractionated whole blood that had been collected in Tempus Blood RNA tubes. The specimen comprised whole blood, sampled in connection with sensitization to the hapten diphenylcyclopropenone (DPC). The sequence derives from a woman aged 50 to 60 with alopecia areata. Some clones in this sample may be carry-over from other donors' samples.

The CDR3 sequence is CSIEDMVNYGYTF. The nucleotide sequence is TGCAGCATAGAGGACATGGTAAACTATGGCTACACCTTC. The chain links TRBV29-1 with TRBJ1-2; a tentative D call is TRBD1 (5 bases match). V is shortened by 8 bases, J by 2 bases, and the region joining them spans 15 bases. The germline V gene provides CDR1 SQVTM and CDR2 ANQGSEA. The CDR3 starts with the cysteine, ends with the phenylalanine, and has 13 residues. Solely the CDR3 DNA is kept, with 39 bases framed from the first base.